These T cell receptor beta chains were read from a single sample in a study of T cell responses to AZD1222 COVID-19 vaccine. Sequencing used immunoSEQ multiplex PCR; TCRdb keeps in-frame clones, though not all of them. There are roughly 150,000 clones in the sample; 85% to 95% occur only once, and around 5.1% lies in the top ten. The sample consisted of peripheral blood, taken on day 0 of AZD1222 vaccination. Receptor source: an adult in good health. CDR3s include the opening cysteine and the closing phenylalanine or tryptophan. Each record gives: clone size, J gene, CDR3 length, V gene, D gene, CDR3 DNA, CDR3 protein. D genes are given only for firm matches. The size of a clone is reported for some rows only, either as once, few or many, or as a class for expanded clones.

abundance: NA
j_gene: TRBJ1-5
len: 13
v_gene: TRBV30
d_gene: TRBD1
CDR3nt: TGTGCCTGGAGTATGGACAGGGATCAGCCCCAGCATTTT
CDR3aa: CAWSMDRDQPQHF

abundance: NA
j_gene: TRBJ1-5
len: 17
v_gene: TRBV10-3
d_gene: TRBD1
CDR3nt: TGTGCCATCAGTGAGGGTTACCAGGGGGAGGACGGTCAGCCCCAGCATTTT
CDR3aa: CAISEGYQGEDGQPQHF

abundance: NA
j_gene: TRBJ1-2
len: 12
v_gene: TRBV7-8
d_gene: NA
CDR3nt: TGTGCCAGCAGCCAAGCCTCTTCGGGCTACACCTTC
CDR3aa: CASSQASSGYTF

abundance: NA
j_gene: TRBJ2-7
len: 14
v_gene: TRBV15
d_gene: NA
CDR3nt: TGTGCCACCAGCAGAGTAGCAGGGGCCTACGAGCAGTACTTC
CDR3aa: CATSRVAGAYEQYF

abundance: NA
j_gene: TRBJ1-1
len: 13
v_gene: TRBV9
d_gene: TRBD1
CDR3nt: TGTGCCAGCAGTCGACAGGGGGATACTGAAGCTTTCTTT
CDR3aa: CASSRQGDTEAFF

abundance: NA
j_gene: TRBJ1-2
len: 13
v_gene: TRBV6-6
d_gene: TRBD1
CDR3nt: TGTGCCAGCATGCGACAGGGCTTCTATGGCTACACCTTC
CDR3aa: CASMRQGFYGYTF

abundance: NA
j_gene: TRBJ1-6
len: 13
v_gene: TRBV30
d_gene: NA
CDR3nt: TGTGCCTGGACCACCGCGGTGAGGTCACCCCTCCACTTT
CDR3aa: CAWTTAVRSPLHF

abundance: NA
j_gene: TRBJ1-5
len: 13
v_gene: TRBV7-2
d_gene: NA
CDR3nt: TGTGCCAGCAGCTTAGAGGGGGTTCAGCCCCAGCATTTT
CDR3aa: CASSLEGVQPQHF

abundance: NA
j_gene: TRBJ2-7
len: 14
v_gene: TRBV5-8
d_gene: NA
CDR3nt: TGTGCCAGCAACAAACTCAGGAGCTCCTACGAGCAGTACTTC
CDR3aa: CASNKLRSSYEQYF

abundance: once
j_gene: TRBJ1-3
len: 18
v_gene: TRBV7-2
d_gene: NA
CDR3nt: TGTGCCAGCAGCCCTTCAGGGGTCGGGGTCGGATCGGGGGACACCATATATTTT
CDR3aa: CASSPSGVGVGSGDTIYF

abundance: NA
j_gene: TRBJ1-1
len: 16
v_gene: TRBV11-2
d_gene: NA
CDR3nt: TGTGCCAGCAGCCTATCTATTGGACGGGGGAACACTGAAGCTTTCTTT
CDR3aa: CASSLSIGRGNTEAFF

abundance: few
j_gene: TRBJ1-1
len: 11
v_gene: TRBV20-1
d_gene: NA
CDR3nt: TGCAGTGCACTCTCCTACACTGAAGCTTTCTTT
CDR3aa: CSALSYTEAFF

abundance: NA
j_gene: TRBJ2-3
len: 11
v_gene: TRBV5-1
d_gene: NA
CDR3nt: TGCGCCTCGGATAGCACAGATACGCAGTATTTT
CDR3aa: CASDSTDTQYF

abundance: few
j_gene: TRBJ1-1
len: 14
v_gene: TRBV7-2
d_gene: NA
CDR3nt: TGTGCCAGCAGACCCGGACGAAGGGACACTGAAGCTTTCTTT
CDR3aa: CASRPGRRDTEAFF

abundance: NA
j_gene: TRBJ1-4
len: 18
v_gene: TRBV9
d_gene: NA
CDR3nt: TGTGCCAGCAGCCCGACGGTAGGCGGGGTCCCAACTAATGAAAAACTGTTTTTT
CDR3aa: CASSPTVGGVPTNEKLFF

abundance: NA
j_gene: TRBJ1-2
len: 16
v_gene: TRBV10-3
d_gene: NA
CDR3nt: TGTGCCATCAGTGAGGGAGAGCTAGCCCCTAACTATGGCTACACCTTC
CDR3aa: CAISEGELAPNYGYTF

abundance: once
j_gene: TRBJ2-1
len: 12
v_gene: TRBV4-2
d_gene: NA
CDR3nt: TGTGCCAGCAGCCAAGTTTCAGGACGGCAGTTCTTC
CDR3aa: CASSQVSGRQFF

abundance: NA
j_gene: TRBJ2-1
len: 14
v_gene: TRBV6-5
d_gene: NA
CDR3nt: TGTGCCAGCAGTTACTCTTACAGCCCGGGTGAGCAGTTCTTC
CDR3aa: CASSYSYSPGEQFF

abundance: NA
j_gene: TRBJ2-3
len: 15
v_gene: TRBV7-2
d_gene: TRBD2
CDR3nt: TGTGCCAGCAGCGAGACTAGCGGGAGCACAGATACGCAGTATTTT
CDR3aa: CASSETSGSTDTQYF

abundance: NA
j_gene: TRBJ2-3
len: 15
v_gene: TRBV27
d_gene: NA
CDR3nt: TGTGCCAGCAGTTGGGCCAACAGGAGGACAGATACGCAGTATTTT
CDR3aa: CASSWANRRTDTQYF

abundance: NA
j_gene: TRBJ1-1
len: 15
v_gene: TRBV4-1
d_gene: NA
CDR3nt: TGCGCCAGCAGCCAAGAGGGGCAGGTCGGGACTGAAGCTTTCTTT
CDR3aa: CASSQEGQVGTEAFF

abundance: NA
j_gene: TRBJ2-7
len: 16
v_gene: TRBV25-1
d_gene: NA
CDR3nt: TGTGCCAGCAGTGAATCCGGGGGGCGAGGTTGGGCCGAGCAGTACTTC
CDR3aa: CASSESGGRGWAEQYF

abundance: NA
j_gene: TRBJ2-6
len: 16
v_gene: TRBV4-2
d_gene: NA
CDR3nt: TGTGCCAGCAGCCAAGACCGGGCCTCTGGGGCCAACGTCCTGACTTTC
CDR3aa: CASSQDRASGANVLTF

abundance: few
j_gene: TRBJ1-6
len: 21
v_gene: TRBV4-3
d_gene: NA
CDR3nt: TGCGCCAGCAGCCAAGAGCATCTGTTGGACAAGAACCTCTCCTATAATTCACCCCTCCACTTT
CDR3aa: CASSQEHLLDKNLSYNSPLHF

abundance: NA
j_gene: TRBJ2-7
len: 14
v_gene: TRBV27
d_gene: NA
CDR3nt: TGTGCCAGCAGTTTCTCTCCCGTTAGGTACGAGCAGTACTTC
CDR3aa: CASSFSPVRYEQYF

abundance: NA
j_gene: TRBJ1-1
len: 12
v_gene: TRBV6-1
d_gene: NA
CDR3nt: TGTGCCAGCAGTGACAGGGTAACTGAAGCTTTCTTT
CDR3aa: CASSDRVTEAFF

abundance: NA
j_gene: TRBJ2-7
len: 15
v_gene: TRBV2
d_gene: TRBD2
CDR3nt: TGTGCCAGCAGGGGGACTAGCTTTACGTCCTACGAGCAGTACTTC
CDR3aa: CASRGTSFTSYEQYF

abundance: NA
j_gene: TRBJ2-6
len: 16
v_gene: TRBV5-4
d_gene: NA
CDR3nt: TGTGCCAGCAGTTTTGACAGTTTCTCTGGGGCCAACGTCCTGACTTTC
CDR3aa: CASSFDSFSGANVLTF

abundance: NA
j_gene: TRBJ2-7
len: 17
v_gene: TRBV11-2
d_gene: NA
CDR3nt: TGTGCCAGCAGCTTCCCCACCAAGACAGATAGCTCCTACGAGCAGTACTTC
CDR3aa: CASSFPTKTDSSYEQYF

abundance: NA
j_gene: TRBJ2-3
len: 15
v_gene: TRBV6-5
d_gene: TRBD2
CDR3nt: TGTGCCAGCAGTTACTCGACTAGCGGGGGAAGTCAGCAGTATTTT
CDR3aa: CASSYSTSGGSQQYF

abundance: few
j_gene: TRBJ1-1
len: 14
v_gene: TRBV2
d_gene: NA
CDR3nt: TGTGCCAGCAGTGGTAATCGGGTGAACACTGAAGCTTTCTTT
CDR3aa: CASSGNRVNTEAFF

abundance: NA
j_gene: TRBJ2-2
len: 12
v_gene: TRBV12-5
d_gene: NA
CDR3nt: TGTGCTAGTGGTTTAACAACCGGGGAGCTGTTTTTT
CDR3aa: CASGLTTGELFF

abundance: NA
j_gene: TRBJ2-7
len: 13
v_gene: TRBV7-9
d_gene: NA
CDR3nt: TGTGCCAGCACCCTGGACAGTGCCCTCGAGCAGTACTTC
CDR3aa: CASTLDSALEQYF

abundance: NA
j_gene: TRBJ1-6
len: 19
v_gene: TRBV5-5
d_gene: NA
CDR3nt: TGTGCCAGCAGCTCTCGAGAAACACGGCCTGGAGGGGGTAATTCACCCCTCCACTTT
CDR3aa: CASSSRETRPGGGNSPLHF

abundance: few
j_gene: TRBJ2-5
len: 15
v_gene: TRBV6-2/TRBV6-3
d_gene: TRBD2
CDR3nt: TGTGCCAGCAGTTACTCGACTAGCGTTCGAGAGACCCAGTACTTC
CDR3aa: CASSYSTSVRETQYF

abundance: NA
j_gene: TRBJ1-6
len: 14
v_gene: TRBV9
d_gene: TRBD1
CDR3nt: TGTGCCAGCAGCGTAGGGAGGGGGCATTCACCCCTCCACTTT
CDR3aa: CASSVGRGHSPLHF

abundance: NA
j_gene: TRBJ2-1
len: 15
v_gene: TRBV4-3
d_gene: NA
CDR3nt: TGCGCCAGCAGCCAAGATGGGGGATTTGGCAATGAGCAGTTCTTC
CDR3aa: CASSQDGGFGNEQFF

abundance: NA
j_gene: TRBJ2-7
len: 12
v_gene: TRBV29-1
d_gene: NA
CDR3nt: TGCAGCGTTGAAGAGGACATGGGCGAGCAGTACTTC
CDR3aa: CSVEEDMGEQYF

abundance: NA
j_gene: TRBJ2-7
len: 15
v_gene: TRBV18
d_gene: TRBD1
CDR3nt: TGTGCCAGCTCGCCAGGGACAGGGGGACCCTACGAGCAGTACTTC
CDR3aa: CASSPGTGGPYEQYF

abundance: few
j_gene: TRBJ2-5
len: 15
v_gene: TRBV6-5
d_gene: TRBD2
CDR3nt: TGTGCCAGCAGTCCCCTAGCGGGGTCCGGGGGGACCCAGTACTTC
CDR3aa: CASSPLAGSGGTQYF

abundance: NA
j_gene: TRBJ2-7
len: 17
v_gene: TRBV4-3
d_gene: TRBD2
CDR3nt: TGCGCCAGCAGCCAAGGAGCTAAGCGGGAGGTCCCGGGGGAGCAGTACTTC
CDR3aa: CASSQGAKREVPGEQYF

abundance: NA
j_gene: TRBJ1-1
len: 14
v_gene: TRBV4-3
d_gene: TRBD1
CDR3nt: TGCGCCAGCAGCCGCAGTACAGGGGACACTGAAGCTTTCTTT
CDR3aa: CASSRSTGDTEAFF

abundance: NA
j_gene: TRBJ1-3
len: 17
v_gene: TRBV7-6
d_gene: NA
CDR3nt: TGTGCCAGCAGCTCCACGTGGGGCGGGGCAGGGCGAAACACCATATATTTT
CDR3aa: CASSSTWGGAGRNTIYF

abundance: NA
j_gene: TRBJ1-2
len: 14
v_gene: TRBV3-1/TRBV3-2
d_gene: NA
CDR3nt: TGTGCCAGCAGCCACCAGGACCTATCCCCTGGCTACACCTTC
CDR3aa: CASSHQDLSPGYTF

abundance: NA
j_gene: TRBJ1-6
len: 13
v_gene: TRBV5-4
d_gene: TRBD1
CDR3nt: TGTGCCAGCAGCTTAGGGACAGGGGTCCCCCTCCACTTT
CDR3aa: CASSLGTGVPLHF

abundance: once
j_gene: TRBJ2-1
len: 12
v_gene: TRBV7-9
d_gene: TRBD1
CDR3nt: TGTGCCAGCGCAGTACCGGGACAGGAAAATTTCTTC
CDR3aa: CASAVPGQENFF

abundance: once
j_gene: TRBJ1-1
len: 13
v_gene: TRBV5-5
d_gene: NA
CDR3nt: TGTGCCAGCAGCGTGGCCCTGAACACTGAAGCTTTCTTT
CDR3aa: CASSVALNTEAFF

abundance: NA
j_gene: TRBJ2-1
len: 16
v_gene: TRBV19
d_gene: TRBD2
CDR3nt: TGTGCCAGTACCTCTGAGTGGGCTAGCGGGTACAATGAGCAGTTCTTC
CDR3aa: CASTSEWASGYNEQFF

abundance: NA
j_gene: TRBJ2-5
len: 14
v_gene: TRBV19
d_gene: NA
CDR3nt: TGTGCCAGTAGTAAAATCAGCGCTCAAGAGACCCAGTACTTC
CDR3aa: CASSKISAQETQYF

abundance: NA
j_gene: TRBJ2-1
len: 12
v_gene: TRBV7-9
d_gene: TRBD2
CDR3nt: TGTGCCAGCAGCTTTGCGGGGGGGGAGCAGTTCTTC
CDR3aa: CASSFAGGEQFF

abundance: NA
j_gene: TRBJ2-7
len: 19
v_gene: TRBV9
d_gene: TRBD2
CDR3nt: TGTGCCAGCAGCGTAGTCCCCGGACTAGCGGGAAGGCGTACGGACGAGCAGTACTTC
CDR3aa: CASSVVPGLAGRRTDEQYF

abundance: NA
j_gene: TRBJ1-1
len: 13
v_gene: TRBV29-1
d_gene: TRBD1
CDR3nt: TGCAGCGGTGGGGGACAGGGGGGAGCTGAAGCTTTCTTT
CDR3aa: CSGGGQGGAEAFF

abundance: NA
j_gene: TRBJ2-7
len: 14
v_gene: TRBV13
d_gene: NA
CDR3nt: TGTGCCAGCAGCCTCCGGGACGAAACCTACGAGCAGTACTTC
CDR3aa: CASSLRDETYEQYF

abundance: NA
j_gene: TRBJ1-6
len: 12
v_gene: TRBV21-1
d_gene: NA
CDR3nt: TGTGCCAGCAGCAAAGGGGATTCACCCCTCCACTTT
CDR3aa: CASSKGDSPLHF